This T cell receptor (beta chain) was documented in a study of spatial heterogeneity in lung cancer. Study-level information: Raw sequencing reads included, on average, more than 9.5 appearances of each unique TCR and UMI combination.

By sample share, this clonotype is medium-sized. Individual TCR cDNA molecules each bore their own unique molecular identifier. TCRdb itself ran the 5' RACE reads through MiXCR, one entry per CDR3 protein. The data show some 20,000 distinct CDR3 sequences, approximately 8.5% seen once. The time point is: blood at routine non-recurrence follow-up after resection. The authors sequenced whole RNA from tumor, nontumor lung or frozen PBMC without sorting. V was cut by 3 bases and J by 5 bases, with 13 bases left in between. Germline-derived CDR1 and CDR2 are MNHEY and SMNVEV (reference sequence). The CDR3 contains 14 residues.

This specimen consisted of PBMCs, obtained at follow-up. V usage is TRBV27 and J usage is TRBJ1-1; D is ambiguous. The clonotype originates from a male donor with early-stage non-small cell lung cancer. CDR3 loop: CASSFGGYKTEAFF. The CDR3, as DNA: TGTGCCAGCAGTTTCGGAGGGTACAAAACTGAAGCTTTCTTT.